A selection of T cell receptor beta chains follows, all from one sample in a study of T-cell memory formation after mild COVID-19. TCRdb called the 5' RACE reads again in MiXCR, with one record for every CDR3 protein. The sample comprises about 340,000 distinct CDR3 sequences, around a fifth of which are singletons, and under 15% rests with the top ten. Input material: PBMCs or a T cell subset sorted from them (not recorded which). These receptors came from an adult woman who had mild COVID-19 (a few samples of this study predate the infection). Cell type and time point are not known. Both conserved end residues are part of each CDR3. D genes are given only for firm matches. Clone size is stated in some rows and not others, as once, few, many or a class when expanded.

clone size,J gene,CDR3 length,V gene,D gene,CDR3 protein,CDR3 DNA
-,TRBJ1-1,13,TRBV9,-,CASSGGAGTEAFF,TGTGCCAGCAGCGGGGGCGCGGGCACTGAAGCTTTCTTT
-,TRBJ1-3,12,TRBV12-3/TRBV12-4,-,CASDGWDNTIYF,TGTGCCAGCGATGGTTGGGACAACACCATATATTTT
-,TRBJ1-2,16,TRBV3-1,-,CASSQAGGGGREGYTF,TGTGCCAGCAGCCAAGCCGGAGGGGGGGGTCGAGAGGGCTACACCTTC
few,TRBJ2-1,13,TRBV7-2,-,CASSVKTRDEQFF,TGTGCCAGCAGCGTCAAGACTAGGGATGAGCAGTTCTTC
-,TRBJ2-5,15,TRBV7-9,-,CASSLVGSPRETQYF,TGTGCCAGCAGCTTAGTGGGTTCTCCCAGGGAGACCCAGTACTTC
few,TRBJ2-7,15,TRBV12-3/TRBV12-4,-,CASSPGNNPAYEQYF,TGTGCCAGCAGTCCTGGGAACAACCCGGCCTACGAGCAGTACTTC
-,TRBJ2-5,16,TRBV7-2,TRBD1,CASSLVVTGWPETQYF,TGTGCCAGCAGCTTAGTGGTGACAGGGTGGCCAGAGACCCAGTACTTC
few,TRBJ1-1,13,TRBV29-1,TRBD1,CSVDETGFTEAFF,TGCAGCGTCGATGAGACAGGGTTCACTGAAGCTTTCTTT
-,TRBJ2-5,14,TRBV9,-,CASSPQTAWGTQYF,TGTGCCAGCAGCCCCCAGACGGCTTGGGGGACCCAGTACTTC
-,TRBJ2-7,13,TRBV20-1,-,CSARAGVDYEQYF,TGCAGTGCTAGAGCGGGGGTTGATTACGAGCAGTACTTC
many,TRBJ2-7,15,TRBV3-1,TRBD2,CASSRGTSASYEQYF,TGTGCCAGCAGCCGCGGGACTAGCGCATCCTACGAGCAGTACTTC
-,TRBJ2-5,15,TRBV7-8,-,CASSQSAWYQETQYF,TGTGCCAGCAGCCAATCGGCTTGGTACCAAGAGACCCAGTACTTC
-,TRBJ1-5,13,TRBV29-1,-,CSVETGGNQPQHF,TGCAGCGTTGAAACGGGGGGCAATCAGCCCCAGCATTTT
-,TRBJ2-3,16,TRBV5-1,TRBD2,CASSPKLAGSTDTQYF,TGCGCCAGCAGCCCGAAACTAGCGGGGTCCACAGATACGCAGTATTTT
-,TRBJ2-1,13,TRBV7-9,-,CASTRGSYNEQFF,TGTGCCAGCACCCGAGGGTCCTACAATGAGCAGTTCTTC
-,TRBJ2-7,14,TRBV7-2,-,CASSTDLNSYEQYF,TGTGCCAGCAGCACCGACTTGAATTCCTACGAGCAGTACTTC
-,TRBJ2-3,15,TRBV12-3/TRBV12-4,-,CASSLILGRTDTQYF,TGTGCCAGCAGTTTAATCCTGGGACGCACAGATACGCAGTATTTT
-,TRBJ2-7,14,TRBV24-1,-,CATSDPISGVKQYF,TGTGCCACCAGTGATCCAATCTCAGGGGTGAAGCAGTACTTC
few,TRBJ1-2,13,TRBV6-5,-,CASRQDTNYGYTF,TGTGCCAGCAGGCAAGATACAAACTATGGCTACACCTTC
-,TRBJ1-1,11,TRBV20-1,-,CSARDWGEAFF,TGCAGTGCTAGAGATTGGGGTGAAGCTTTCTTT
-,TRBJ2-7,12,TRBV25-1,TRBD1,CASRGQGNEQYF,TGTGCCAGCAGGGGACAGGGAAACGAGCAGTACTTC
-,TRBJ1-4,14,TRBV9,-,CASSGGGADEKLFF,TGTGCCAGCAGCGGGGGGGGAGCAGATGAAAAACTGTTTTTT
-,TRBJ2-5,17,TRBV11-2,-,CASKSPGRAGAPGDQYF,TGTGCCAGCAAATCCCCAGGTCGGGCGGGGGCTCCGGGGGACCAGTACTTC
-,TRBJ2-7,17,TRBV10-3,TRBD2,CAISEPQRGDFSYEQYF,TGTGCCATCAGTGAGCCCCAGCGGGGGGACTTCTCCTACGAGCAGTACTTC
-,TRBJ1-2,14,TRBV6-5,-,CASSYDRWNYGYTF,TGTGCCAGCAGTTACGACAGGTGGAACTATGGCTACACCTTC
-,TRBJ1-1,13,TRBV30,-,CAWSLWVNTEAFF,TGTGCCTGGAGTCTCTGGGTGAACACTGAAGCTTTCTTT
-,TRBJ1-4,21,TRBV7-2,TRBD1,CASSQGTASQLWGQGSEKLFF,TGTGCCAGCAGCCAAGGGACCGCCAGCCAATTGTGGGGACAGGGGAGTGAAAAACTGTTTTTT
-,TRBJ2-5,15,TRBV6-2/TRBV6-3,-,CASSRIDRVEETQYF,TGTGCCAGCAGCCGGATTGACCGGGTGGAAGAGACCCAGTACTTC
few,TRBJ1-2,14,TRBV14,-,CASSQRGSNYGYTF,TGTGCCAGCAGCCAACGAGGATCCAACTATGGCTACACCTTC
few,TRBJ2-5,15,TRBV24-1,-,CATSDLTDLEETQYF,TGTGCCACCAGTGATTTAACGGACTTAGAAGAGACCCAGTACTTC
few,TRBJ2-7,12,TRBV24-1,-,CATSDFKTLQYF,TGTGCCACCAGTGATTTTAAAACCCTACAGTACTTC
many,TRBJ2-3,12,TRBV7-8,-,CASSISGDTQYF,TGTGCCAGCAGCATCTCCGGGGATACGCAGTATTTT
few,TRBJ2-3,15,TRBV25-1,-,CASSLGAGWADTQYF,TGTGCCAGCAGCCTAGGGGCAGGGTGGGCAGATACGCAGTATTTT
few,TRBJ2-5,15,TRBV30,TRBD2,CAWSEASGRAVTQYF,TGTGCCTGGAGTGAGGCTAGCGGGAGAGCGGTGACCCAGTACTTC
-,TRBJ2-1,15,TRBV4-2,-,CASSQETQGGDEQFF,TGTGCCAGCAGCCAAGAGACTCAAGGAGGGGATGAGCAGTTCTTC
-,TRBJ2-7,15,TRBV6-1,TRBD1,CARTLQGTSSYEQYF,TGTGCCAGGACCTTACAGGGGACAAGCTCCTACGAGCAGTACTTC